This TCR beta chain was observed in a study of T cells in Graves' hyperthyroidism and ophthalmopathy. Aged 18 to 65, the patients had hyperthyroidism that was newly diagnosed and had lasted under 2 months. Amplification of TCR beta CDR3 regions was performed using RNA transcripts as template. The primer set for the first-round RT-PCR of the TCR CDR3 was HTBI. MiXCR, run by TCRdb on the multiplex PCR reads, gives a single entry per CDR3 protein. The sample carries 530,000 or so distinct CDR3 sequences, approximately 44% recorded once. Germline values: CDR1 SNHLY, CDR2 FYNNEI. The CDR3 runs to 13 residues. V dropped 7 bases and J dropped 4 bases, with 13 bases sitting between them. This clonotype was observed at least ten times. Its antigen remains unknown. Study-wide findings and caveats: Most expanded thyroid clonotypes above 0.001 also appeared in blood.

Input material: peripheral blood or thyroid tissue (not recorded which). The chain is built from TRBV2 and TRBJ1-1, with D maybe TRBD1 (5 bases). This TCR was recovered from a woman aged 18-29 years with Graves' hyperthyroidism. In nucleotides, the CDR3 is TGTGCCAGCAAAGGGGATCGGGCCACTGAAGCTTTCTTT. As protein: CASKGDRATEAFF.